This TCR beta chain was identified in a study of cytomegalovirus exposure and HLA in healthy donors. Study overall: Early released data had 80 million or so unique TCRs, all coming from HLA-typed donors. Study-wide results and limits: What a later analysis reportedly showed was that an Asian-associated ancestry cluster had fewer N-insertions than the approximately 700-donor mean.

Germline assignment: CDR1 LGHNA and CDR2 YSLEER. This CDR3 contains 15 residues. V shed 4 bases and J shed 2 bases, with 15 bases lying between them. In regard to this clone: Its antigen is still unknown.

PCR was performed using 60 Vbeta and 13 Jbeta primers. TCRdb's copy holds only in-frame clones and misses some; the assay was immunoSEQ multiplex PCR. The sample consists of about 190,000 clones, 75% to 90% of them appearing once. V and J are TRBV4-3 and TRBJ2-7; perhaps TRBD1 as D (6 bases). Sequenced input: PBMCs. The sequence came from a woman aged 50 to 60 in good health and CMV-seropositive. This chain's CDR3 is CASSRDRTKAYEQYF. In DNA form, the CDR3 reads TGCGCCAGCAGCCGAGACAGGACAAAAGCCTACGAGCAGTACTTC.